The 14 T cell receptor beta chains below were found in one sample sequenced in a study of T cells in Graves' hyperthyroidism and ophthalmopathy. TCR beta CDR3 region amplification was performed from RNA transcripts. HTBI primers were employed in a first-round RT-PCR of the TCR CDR3. TCRdb reanalysed the multiplex PCR reads using MiXCR and keeps one entry per CDR3 protein. The sample yields roughly 290,000 distinct CDR3 sequences, about 18% seen once. Source material: blood. Receptor source: a woman in her sixties or seventies with Graves' ophthalmopathy.

There are many counts of this clonotype. The chain uses TRBV7-2 and TRBJ2-2; D is undetermined. V lost 1 base and J lost 4, with 7 bases in between. This CDR3 is built from 14 residues. CDR1 is SGHTA and CDR2 is FQGNSA in the germline V gene. CDR3 in amino acids: CASSLGVITGELFF. Written as DNA, the CDR3 is TGTGCCAGCAGCTTAGGGGTGATCACCGGGGAGCTGTTTTTT.

V gene TRBV7-9 combines with J gene TRBJ1-2; 7 nucleotides align to TRBD1. Per the germline V gene, CDR1 is SEHNR and CDR2 is FQNEAQ (reference sequence). The CDR3 runs to 13 residues. Trimming removed 5 bases from V and 5 bases from J; junction bases left unmatched: 5. The CDR3 sequence is CASSPTGRYGYTF. CDR3 sequence (DNA): TGTGCCAGCAGCCCGACAGGGCGATATGGCTACACCTTC.

The table lists this clonotype with many counts. V usage is TRBV11-2 and J usage is TRBJ2-2; D remains ambiguous. Looked up from germline, CDR1 is SGHAT and CDR2 is FQNNGV. Trimming took 5 bases from V and 4 from J, leaving 11 bases between them. This CDR3 region has 14 residues. In nucleotides, the CDR3 is TGTGCCAGCAGCGCACGGACGGTCACCGGGGAGCTGTTTTTT. Protein product: CASSARTVTGELFF.

This clonotype occurred a few times. A much larger clone differs by one base, so this may be a read error. The chain has TRBV2 and TRBJ2-1, with a weak D call TRBD2 (6 bases). Germline CDR1 is SNHLY and CDR2 is FYNNEI. The CDR3 is made up of 16 amino acids. V gave up 8 bases and J gave up 0 bases, with 17 bases separating them. CDR3 in amino acids: CASGSGGPSSYNEQFF. The DNA of the CDR3 is TGTGCCAGCGGGTCCGGGGGTCCGAGCTCCTACAATGAGCAGTTCTTC. Filled out from reference TRBV2 and TRBJ2-1, the complete variable domain reads EPEVTQTPSHQVTQMGQEVILRCVPISNHLYFYWYRQILGQKVEFLVSFYNNEISEKSEIFDDQFSVERPDGSNFTLKIRSTKLEDSAMYFCASGSGGPSSYNEQFFGPGTRLTVL.

This chain links TRBV5-1 with TRBJ1-6, with a weak D call TRBD1 (5 bases). Germline CDR1 reads SGHRS; CDR2 reads YFSETQ. The CDR3 length is 15 residues. V lost 5 bases and J lost 8, with 17 bases in between. CDR3 in DNA: TGCGCCAGCAGTAGGGACGCTTTTAACGATTCACCCCTCCACTTT. Translated: CASSRDAFNDSPLHF. The full variable domain, completed using reference TRBV5-1 and TRBJ1-6, is KAGVTQTPRYLIKTRGQQVTLSCSPISGHRSVSWYQQTPGQGLQFLFEYFSETQRNKGNFPGRFSGRQFSNSRSEMNVSTLELGDSALYLCASSRDAFNDSPLHFGNGTRLTVT.

This clonotype has at least ten counts. The chain is built from TRBV5-1 and TRBJ2-3; 14 bases fit TRBD2. Germline loops: CDR1 SGHRS, CDR2 YFSETQ. Trimming cost V 3 bases and J 3 bases; bases outside gene matches: 6. CDR3 length: 17 amino acids. The CDR3 DNA sequence: TGCGCCAGCAGCTCCGGGACTAGCGGGAGTTGGACAGATACGCAGTATTTT. Its translation: CASSSGTSGSWTDTQYF.

This clonotype was counted at least ten times. As DNA, the CDR3 is TGCAGTGCTAGAGAAGCGGGACTAGCCACAGATACGCAGTATTTT. As protein: CSAREAGLATDTQYF. The rearrangement joins TRBV20-1 to TRBJ2-3; the match to TRBD2 covers 9 bases. The germline gives CDR1 DFQATT, CDR2 SNEGSKA (reference sequence). This CDR3 has 15 residues. V gave up 0 bases and J gave up 2 bases; unmatched junction bases: 3.

Ten or more counts support this clonotype. This chain uses TRBV3-1 with TRBJ1-6, with D unresolved. The CDR3 is made up of 15 amino acids. Trimming took off 0 bases at V and 7 bases at J, with 10 bases between the two ends. Germline loops: CDR1 LGHDT, CDR2 YNNKEL (reference sequence). The CDR3 coding sequence is TGTGCCAGCAGCCAAGAGGCGGGTCCGAATTCACCCCTCCACTTT. Amino acid sequence: CASSQEAGPNSPLHF.

As to this clonotype: One end of the junction does not line up with germline, which may come from a read error. The chain links TRBV11-2 to TRBJ2-7; D might be TRBD1 or TRBD2, each matching 6 bases. This CDR3 has 15 amino acids. CDR1 is SGHAT and CDR2 is FQNNGV in the germline V gene. This chain's CDR3 is CASSQDEGGQDEQYF. CDR3 DNA: TGCGCCAGCAGCCAAGATGAAGGGGGGCAGGACGAGCAGTACTTC. The full variable domain, its missing parts supplied by reference TRBV11-2 and TRBJ2-7, is EAGVAQSPRYKIIEKRQSVAFWCNPISGHATLYWYQQILGQGPKLLIQFQNNGVVDDSQLPKDRFSAERLKGVDSTLKIQPAKLEDSAVYLCASSQDEGGQDEQYFGPGTRLTVT.

Ten or more counts support this clonotype. The chain links TRBV2 to TRBJ1-4; unclear D gene. This CDR3 spans 14 amino acids. V shed 1 base and J shed 4 bases, with 7 bases lying between them. Germline CDR1 and CDR2: SNHLY and FYNNEI. The CDR3 DNA is TGTGCCAGCAGTGAAGGTCATGTTAATGAAAAACTGTTTTTT. Its translation: CASSEGHVNEKLFF.

V and J are TRBV12-3 or TRBV12-4 and TRBJ1-2; 8 nucleotides agree with TRBD1. This CDR3 comprises 15 residues. The junction had 9 bases not matched to a gene; V was cut back by 1 base and J by 8 bases. The CDR3 DNA sequence: TGTGCCAGCAGTTTAGAGGCAGGGGGCGGCTGGGGCTACACCTTC. Residues: CASSLEAGGGWGYTF.

This clonotype came up many times. The rearrangement joins TRBV20-1 to TRBJ2-3; tentatively, D is TRBD1 or TRBD2 (7 bases each). There are 15 residues in the CDR3. CDR1 DFQATT and CDR2 SNEGSKA come from the germline V gene (reference sequence). CDR3 in DNA: TGCAGCAGTAAGACAGGGAGGGTTTCCACAGATACGCAGTATTTT. As protein: CSSKTGRVSTDTQYF.

This clonotype has at least ten counts. V is TRBV18 and J is TRBJ2-1; possible D gene TRBD1, 5 bases. In germline, CDR1 is KGHSH, CDR2 LQKENI. The V end was cut by 2 bases, the J end by 7 bases, with 12 bases between. The CDR3 has 14 residues. The DNA of the CDR3 is TGTGCCAGCTCACCATCACAGGTGGAAAATGAGCAGTTCTTC. It specifies CASSPSQVENEQFF.

This clonotype was observed a handful of times. The chain uses TRBV10-3 and TRBJ2-1; maybe TRBD2 (7 bases). CDR3 size: 14 residues. Trimming pared 2 bases from V and 6 bases from J, leaving 11 bases between. Looked up from germline, CDR1 is ENHRY and CDR2 is SYGVKD. The CDR3 DNA sequence: TGTGCCATCAGTGAGACAAGGGGGGGCAATGAGCAGTTCTTC. Translation: CAISETRGGNEQFF.